This T cell receptor beta chain was profiled in a study of cytomegalovirus exposure and HLA in healthy donors. As to this clone: The antigen is undetermined.

PCR involved 60 Vbeta and 13 Jbeta primers. The data were produced by immunoSEQ multiplex PCR, yet TCRdb's version contains in-frame clones alone and is incomplete. The sample carries around 120,000 clones, approximately 80% recorded once. The CDR3 has 13 amino acids. V was pared by 4 bases and J by 1 base, with 0 bases of the junction left unmatched. Germline lookup yields CDR1 SGHNT and CDR2 YENEEA. Study-level findings and limits: A later analysis appeared to link common viral pathogens to several of the most significant clusters.

What was sequenced was PBMCs. This receptor was identified in a human donor in good health. This chain joins TRBV11-3 and TRBJ1-1; 7 bases are a match to TRBD1. This chain's CDR3 is CASSWDRNTEAFF. In DNA form, the CDR3 reads TGTGCCAGCAGCTGGGACAGGAACACTGAAGCTTTCTTT. Using reference TRBV11-3 and TRBJ1-1 for the parts outside the CDR3, the full variable domain is EAGVVQSPRYKIIEKKQPVAFWCNPISGHNTLYWYLQNLGQGPELLIRYENEEAVDDSQLPKDRFSAERLKGVDSTLKIQPAELGDSAVYLCASSWDRNTEAFFGQGTRLTVV.